These 21 T cell receptor beta chains originate from one sample sequenced in a study of cytomegalovirus exposure and HLA in healthy donors (TCRdb year 2017). Library generation was performed with the immunoSEQ multiplex PCR assay. For the multiplex PCR, a mixture combining 60 forward primers for TCR Vbeta segments and 13 reverse primers for TCR Jbeta segments was used. Entries here come from immuneACCESS through TCRdb and include only in-frame sequences with V and J called. Some clones fail to appear in such tables; in the studies checked, an unresolved V gene covers under half of the shortfall, and the cause of the remainder is unknown. Counted in this sample were 130,000 or so clones; 82% of them appeared once. Less than 2% of the sample comes from the top ten. The sequenced sample was PBMCs. The source of these receptors is a woman in her thirties or forties in good health and CMV-seronegative.

V usage is TRBV7-6 and J usage is TRBJ2-5; unclear D gene. Germline V gene data show CDR1 as SGHVS and CDR2 as FNYEAQ. V lost 5 bases and J lost 4, with 8 bases in between. The CDR3 spans 12 residues. The DNA for the CDR3 is TGTGCCAGCAGCCGATATAGAGAGACCCAGTACTTC. Protein: CASSRYRETQYF. The entire variable domain, with the rest obtained from reference TRBV7-6 and TRBJ2-5, is as follows: GAGVSQSPRYKVTKRGQDVALRCDPISGHVSLYWYRQALGQGPEFLTYFNYEAQQDKSGLPNDRFSAERPEGSISTLTIQRTEQRDSAMYRCASSRYRETQYFGPGTRLLVL.

This chain links TRBV28 with TRBJ2-7, with D uncertain. The CDR3 is made up of 15 amino acids. Germline V lookup: CDR1 MDHEN, CDR2 SYDVKM. Trimming removed 3 bases from V and 6 bases from J, with 18 bases in between. The CDR3 protein is CASSFKRARVIEQYF. The CDR3 DNA sequence: TGTGCCAGCAGTTTCAAACGTGCTCGAGTTATCGAGCAGTACTTC. Full variable domain (rest looked up from reference TRBV28 and TRBJ2-7): DVKVTQSSRYLVKRTGEKVFLECVQDMDHENMFWYRQDPGLGLRLIYFSYDVKMKEKGDIPEGYSVSREKKERFSLILESASTNQTSMYLCASSFKRARVIEQYFGPGTRLTVT.

This rearrangement joins TRBV30 to TRBJ1-5; D is possibly TRBD1 (6 bases). Germline V gene data show CDR1 as GTSNPN and CDR2 as SVGIG (reference sequence). With 4 bases removed from V and 6 bases from J, the gap between germline ends came to 13 bases. The CDR3 runs 13 residues. CDR3 amino acids: CAWKREGGQPQHF. CDR3 coding DNA: TGTGCCTGGAAAAGGGAGGGGGGTCAGCCCCAGCATTTT.

The chain employs TRBV6-4 and TRBJ2-1; 10 bases line up with TRBD1. CDR1 and CDR2 (germline): MRHNA, SNTAGT. J was trimmed by 10 bases and V by 2 bases; bases with no gene match: 8. The CDR3 sequence is 15 residues long. This CDR3 is CASSDQGQGIREQFF. The CDR3, as DNA: TGTGCCAGCAGTGACCAGGGACAGGGGATACGGGAGCAGTTCTTC.

This sequence joins TRBV18 and TRBJ2-2; tentatively, D is TRBD2 (5 bases). Looked up from germline, CDR1 is KGHSH and CDR2 is LQKENI. The CDR3 spans 15 residues. V lost 6 bases to trimming and J lost 0 bases, with 11 bases between them. The CDR3 DNA sequence: TGTGCCAGCTCCCTTAGCGTTTCGAACACCGGGGAGCTGTTTTTT. It yields the protein CASSLSVSNTGELFF.

CDR3 amino acids: CASSLKGANTDTQYF. CDR3 coding DNA: TGTGCCAGCAGTTTAAAAGGAGCGAACACAGATACGCAGTATTTT. The chain recombines TRBV28 with TRBJ2-3; D unresolved. The CDR3 sequence is 15 residues long. The ends were cut back, 2 bases at V and 2 bases at J, with 11 bases in the middle. The germline V gene has CDR1 MDHEN and CDR2 SYDVKM.

The rearrangement joins TRBV14 to TRBJ1-1; D perhaps matches TRBD1 (5 bases). Germline CDR1 is SGHDN and CDR2 is FVKESK. The V gene lost 0 bases and the J gene lost 5 bases, with 10 bases spanning the gap. The CDR3 loop spans 14 amino acids. DNA of the CDR3: TGTGCCAGCAGCCAAGAATTACGGGGGACTGAAGCTTTCTTT. Amino acid sequence: CASSQELRGTEAFF.

The J gene is TRBJ1-4, the V gene TRBV6-5; TRBD1 is a possible D gene (5 bases). Trimming pared 5 bases from V and 5 bases from J, leaving 12 bases between. CDR1 and CDR2 from the germline V gene are MNHEY and SVGAGI. This CDR3 region has 14 residues. CDR3 sequence: CASSRQLKNEKLFF. The CDR3 DNA follows: TGTGCCAGCAGTCGACAGCTAAAAAATGAAAAACTGTTTTTT.

The rearrangement uses TRBV6-5 and TRBJ2-7; TRBD2 matches 13 bases. The germline CDR1 and CDR2 sequences are MNHEY and SVGAGI. The CDR3 is 15 amino acids. With V trimmed by 5 bases and J by 5 bases, 6 bases remained unmatched. The CDR3 here is CASSGTSGNRDEQYF. For the CDR3, the DNA is TGTGCCAGCAGTGGGACTAGCGGGAATCGCGACGAGCAGTACTTC.

This clone was seen just once. The rearrangement uses TRBV5-6 and TRBJ1-1; a possible D gene is TRBD1 (5 bases). The CDR3 is 18 amino acids. Germline V gene sequence: CDR1 SGHDT, CDR2 YYEEEE. V was clipped by 4 bases and J by 3 bases, with 25 bases between them. The CDR3 sequence: CASSPRRSGVRTYTEAFF. CDR3 nucleotide sequence: TGTGCCAGCAGCCCGAGACGATCGGGGGTTCGCACCTACACTGAAGCTTTCTTT.

The J gene is TRBJ2-5, the V gene TRBV12-5, with D uncertain. CDR3 size: 14 residues. V was shortened by 0 bases and J by 5 bases, with 10 bases between the two germline ends. The V gene's germline CDR1 is LGHNT and CDR2 FRNRAP. Written as DNA, the CDR3 is TGTGCTAGTGGTTTGGTCGGAGTTGGGGAGACCCAGTACTTC. This gives the protein CASGLVGVGETQYF.

The chain combines TRBV7-8 with TRBJ1-3; TRBD1 might be the D (5 bases). The CDR3 spans 18 residues. V lost 5 bases and J lost 0, with 20 bases in between. Germline CDR1 SGHVS, CDR2 FQNEAQ. The CDR3 DNA is TGTGCCAGCAGCCATTCGATAACAGGTTCGCGCTCTGGAAACACCATATATTTT. Its protein is CASSHSITGSRSGNTIYF.

The J gene is TRBJ2-5, the V gene TRBV15, with TRBD2 as a possible D gene (6 bases). Germline V gives CDR1 LNHNV, CDR2 YYDKDF (reference sequence). The CDR3 is made up of 16 amino acids. V gave up 1 base and J gave up 1 base, with 13 bases separating them. The CDR3: CATSRGQAGFQETQYF. DNA of the CDR3: TGTGCCACCAGCAGAGGTCAAGCGGGTTTCCAAGAGACCCAGTACTTC.

This clone was seen only once. The rearrangement uses TRBV18 and TRBJ2-4; maybe TRBD1 (5 bases). Per germline, CDR1 KGHSH and CDR2 LQKENI. V was trimmed by 4 bases and J by 0 bases, leaving 10 bases between them. The CDR3 has 15 amino acids. The CDR3 region is CASSRQGGAKNIQYF. In DNA form, the CDR3 reads TGTGCCAGCTCACGGCAGGGTGGAGCCAAAAACATTCAGTACTTC.

This clone occurred once. The chain recombines TRBV29-1 with TRBJ1-2, with TRBD1 matching 8 bases. Germline V gene data show CDR1 as SQVTM and CDR2 as ANQGSEA. With 6 bases clipped from V and 6 bases from J, the junction kept 9 bases outside the gene matches. The CDR3 sequence is 13 residues long. The CDR3 DNA reads TGCAGCGTACGAACCGGGACAGGCCATGGCTACACCTTC. This translates into CSVRTGTGHGYTF.

V gene TRBV7-9 combines with J gene TRBJ2-7, with D perhaps TRBD1 (5 bases). This CDR3 spans 15 amino acids. Trimming took off 1 base at V and 0 bases at J, with 10 bases between the two ends. Per germline, CDR1 SEHNR and CDR2 FQNEAQ (reference sequence). CDR3 amino acids: CASSLVDRGSYEQYF. CDR3 nucleotide sequence: TGTGCCAGCAGCTTAGTAGACAGAGGCTCCTACGAGCAGTACTTC.

V is TRBV28 and J is TRBJ2-7; 9 nucleotides match TRBD1. CDR1 is MDHEN and CDR2 is SYDVKM in the germline V gene. The CDR3 totals 16 residues. V was clipped by 5 bases and J by 3 bases; unmatched bases: 11. This CDR3 is CASSPLGQGISYEQYF. In nucleotides, the CDR3 is TGTGCCAGCAGTCCCCTGGGACAGGGCATTAGCTACGAGCAGTACTTC.

The rearrangement joins TRBV29-1 to TRBJ2-7; maybe TRBD2 (5 bases). The CDR3 runs 12 residues. Germline V CDR1 and CDR2: SQVTM, ANQGSEA. The germline V and J ends were trimmed by 4 bases and 2 bases, with 9 bases remaining between them. In DNA, the CDR3 is TGCAGCGTTGTGCGGGTGCCCTACGAGCAGTACTTC. It is translated as CSVVRVPYEQYF.

The chain employs TRBV5-6 and TRBJ2-5; 7 nucleotides agree with TRBD2. This CDR3 is built from 14 residues. With V trimmed by 1 base and J by 7 bases, 7 bases remained unmatched. Germline V gene lookup returns CDR1 SGHDT and CDR2 YYEEEE. The CDR3: CASSLISTGGTQYF. CDR3 DNA: TGTGCCAGCAGCTTGATCAGCACGGGGGGGACCCAGTACTTC.

V usage is TRBV2 and J usage is TRBJ2-7; the D gene is possibly TRBD1 (6 bases). Germline V gene lookup returns CDR1 SNHLY and CDR2 FYNNEI. The ends were cut back, 5 bases at V and 3 bases at J, with 8 bases in the middle. The CDR3 is made up of 12 amino acids. In DNA form, the CDR3 reads TGTGCCAGCAGTTTCAGGGGCTACGAGCAGTACTTC. Protein: CASSFRGYEQYF.

This clone was recorded only once. The V and J genes are TRBV16 and TRBJ2-1; 11 positions match TRBD2. V lost 3 bases to trimming and J lost 4 bases; unmatched junction nucleotides: 2. CDR1 KGHSY and CDR2 FQNENV come from the germline V gene. The CDR3 spans 15 residues. The CDR3 bases are TGTGCCAGCAGCCACGGGACTAGCGGATACAATGAGCAGTTCTTC. Translating gives CASSHGTSGYNEQFF.